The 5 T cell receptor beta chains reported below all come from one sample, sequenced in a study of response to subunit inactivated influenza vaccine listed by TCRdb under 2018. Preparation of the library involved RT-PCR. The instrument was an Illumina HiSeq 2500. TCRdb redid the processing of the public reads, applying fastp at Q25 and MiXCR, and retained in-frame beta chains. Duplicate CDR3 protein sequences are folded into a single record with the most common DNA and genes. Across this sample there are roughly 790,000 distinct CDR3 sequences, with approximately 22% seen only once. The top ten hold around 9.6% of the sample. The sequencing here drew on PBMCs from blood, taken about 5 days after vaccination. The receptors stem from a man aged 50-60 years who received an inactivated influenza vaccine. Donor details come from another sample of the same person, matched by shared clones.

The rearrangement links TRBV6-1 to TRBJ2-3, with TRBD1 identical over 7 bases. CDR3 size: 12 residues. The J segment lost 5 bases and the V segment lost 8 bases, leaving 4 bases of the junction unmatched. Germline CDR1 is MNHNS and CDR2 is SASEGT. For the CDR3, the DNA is TGTGCCAGCGGACGACAGGGAGATACGCAGTATTTT. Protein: CASGRQGDTQYF.

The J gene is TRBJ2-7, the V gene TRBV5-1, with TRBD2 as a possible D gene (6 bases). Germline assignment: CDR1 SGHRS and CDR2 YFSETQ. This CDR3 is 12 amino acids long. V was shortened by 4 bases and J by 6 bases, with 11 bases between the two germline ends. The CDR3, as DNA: TGCGCCAGCAGCCCTTTGGGACTCGAGCAGTACTTC. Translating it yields CASSPLGLEQYF. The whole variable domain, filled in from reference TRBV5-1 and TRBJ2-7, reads KAGVTQTPRYLIKTRGQQVTLSCSPISGHRSVSWYQQTPGQGLQFLFEYFSETQRNKGNFPGRFSGRQFSNSRSEMNVSTLELGDSALYLCASSPLGLEQYFGPGTRLTVT.

This CDR3 is CAISERVGGGTDTQYF. CDR3 DNA sequence: TGTGCCATCAGTGAGAGGGTAGGCGGGGGCACAGATACGCAGTATTTT. V usage is TRBV10-3 and J usage is TRBJ2-3, with D possibly TRBD2 on 6 matching bases. From germline, CDR1 is ENHRY and CDR2 SYGVKD. V lost 2 bases to trimming and J lost 1 base, with 13 bases between them. The CDR3 sequence is 16 residues long.

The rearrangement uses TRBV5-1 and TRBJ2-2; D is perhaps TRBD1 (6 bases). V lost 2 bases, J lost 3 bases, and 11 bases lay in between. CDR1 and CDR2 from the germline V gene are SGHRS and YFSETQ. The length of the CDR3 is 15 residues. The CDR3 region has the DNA TGCGCCAGCAGCTTTGGGGGCGCGGACACCGGGGAGCTGTTTTTT. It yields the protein CASSFGGADTGELFF. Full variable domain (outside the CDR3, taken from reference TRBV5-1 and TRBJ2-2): KAGVTQTPRYLIKTRGQQVTLSCSPISGHRSVSWYQQTPGQGLQFLFEYFSETQRNKGNFPGRFSGRQFSNSRSEMNVSTLELGDSALYLCASSFGGADTGELFFGEGSRLTVL.

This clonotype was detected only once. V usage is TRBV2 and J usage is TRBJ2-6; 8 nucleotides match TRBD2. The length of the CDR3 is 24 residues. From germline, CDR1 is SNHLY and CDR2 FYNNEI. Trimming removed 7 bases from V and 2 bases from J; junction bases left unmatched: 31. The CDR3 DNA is TGTGCCAGCATGAAGATGAGCGGGAGTTCCCGACTATTCACCTCAAAGGCTGGGGCCAACGTCCTGACTTTC. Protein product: CASMKMSGSSRLFTSKAGANVLTF. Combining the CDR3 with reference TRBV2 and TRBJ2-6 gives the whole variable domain EPEVTQTPSHQVTQMGQEVILRCVPISNHLYFYWYRQILGQKVEFLVSFYNNEISEKSEIFDDQFSVERPDGSNFTLKIRSTKLEDSAMYFCASMKMSGSSRLFTSKAGANVLTFGAGSRLTVL.